This T cell receptor (beta chain) was found in a study of blood T cell repertoires in COVID-19. Overall study: The United States, Italy and Spain were the sources of the acute and convalescent COVID-19 samples. In each case, the material was cDNA or gDNA derived from T cells, B-cell-depleted T cells, or PBMCs.

Methods used by the authors: The assay estimated nucleated cells by amplifying reference gene primers. Profiled with immunoSEQ multiplex PCR; TCRdb holds only in-frame clones, not every one. The D gene and trimming were derived from the DNA, and the V and J assignments and clone size from that table. This sample has 95,000 to 100,000 clones, with 80% to 90% found just once. CDR1 and CDR2 (germline): SGHTA, FQGTGA. This CDR3 contains 13 residues. The V end lost 0 bases, the J end lost 9 bases, and 9 bases lay between the germline ends. The chain uses TRBV7-3 and TRBJ2-1; D call uncertain. What was sequenced was peripheral blood. This sequence was found in a woman aged 25 to 39 with acute or convalescent COVID-19. DNA of the CDR3: TGTGCCAGCAGCTTAACGTCCCTCGGTGAGCAGTTCTTC. Its protein product is CASSLTSLGEQFF. The whole variable domain, remainder taken from reference TRBV7-3 and TRBJ2-1, is GAGVSQTPSNKVTEKGKYVELRCDPISGHTALYWYRQSLGQGPEFLIYFQGTGAADDSGLPNDRFFAVRPEGSVSTLKIQRTERGDSAVYLCASSLTSLGEQFFGPGTRLTVL.